The sample holds one count of the clone carrying this T cell receptor (beta chain). Its antigen remains unidentified. Trimming at V came to 5 bases and at J to 7 bases, leaving 3 bases not matched to a gene. Germline CDR1 and CDR2: SGHTA and FQGTGA. The CDR3 length is 14 residues. The record originates from a study of shared clonotypes between healthy human individuals. Study-wide results and limits: Generally, estimated richness proved larger in naive subsets than it did in memory subsets.

Sequencing used immunoSEQ multiplex PCR; TCRdb keeps in-frame clones, though not all of them. The sample lists about 2 million clones, 90% to 95% seen once, with 0.1% to 0.15% in the top ten. The healthy adult donors were HIV-negative and reported no recent acute infections or vaccinations. The TCR was taken from a man younger than 35 in good health. The chain uses TRBV7-3 and TRBJ2-1, with 12 bases identical to TRBD2. The sequencing sample was made of naive CD4+ T cells sorted from blood. Subset denoted: CD45RA+ positively selected. The CDR3 sequence: CASSRGLAGNEQFF. In DNA form, the CDR3 reads TGTGCCAGCAGCCGAGGACTAGCGGGAAATGAGCAGTTCTTC.